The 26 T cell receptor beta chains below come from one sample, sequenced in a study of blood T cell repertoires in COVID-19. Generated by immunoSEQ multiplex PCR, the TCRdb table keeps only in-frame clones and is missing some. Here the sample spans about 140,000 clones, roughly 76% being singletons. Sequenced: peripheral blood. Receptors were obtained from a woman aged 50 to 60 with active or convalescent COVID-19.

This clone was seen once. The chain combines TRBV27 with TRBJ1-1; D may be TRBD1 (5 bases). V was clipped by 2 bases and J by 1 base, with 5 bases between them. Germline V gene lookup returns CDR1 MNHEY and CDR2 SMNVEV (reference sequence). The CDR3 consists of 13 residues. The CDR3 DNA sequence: TGTGCCAGCAGTTTAAGGGGGAACACTGAAGCTTTCTTT. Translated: CASSLRGNTEAFF.

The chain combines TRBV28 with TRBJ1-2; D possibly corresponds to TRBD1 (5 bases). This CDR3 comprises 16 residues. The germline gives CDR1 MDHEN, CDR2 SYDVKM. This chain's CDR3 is CALRPWGGPGTYGYTF. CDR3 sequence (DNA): TGTGCGCTCCGCCCGTGGGGGGGTCCTGGGACCTATGGCTACACCTTC.

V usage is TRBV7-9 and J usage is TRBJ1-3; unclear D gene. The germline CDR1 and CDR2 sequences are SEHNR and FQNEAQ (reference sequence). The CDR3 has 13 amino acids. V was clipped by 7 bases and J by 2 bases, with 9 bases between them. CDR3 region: CASTPRPGNTIYF. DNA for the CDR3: TGTGCCAGCACCCCGCGCCCTGGAAACACCATATATTTT.

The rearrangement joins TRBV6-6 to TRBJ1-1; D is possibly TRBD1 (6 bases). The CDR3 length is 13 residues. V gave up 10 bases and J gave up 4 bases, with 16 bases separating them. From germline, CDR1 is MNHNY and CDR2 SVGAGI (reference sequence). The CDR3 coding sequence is TGTGCCACCCAGACAGGATTCGCCACTGAAGCTTTCTTT. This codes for CATQTGFATEAFF.

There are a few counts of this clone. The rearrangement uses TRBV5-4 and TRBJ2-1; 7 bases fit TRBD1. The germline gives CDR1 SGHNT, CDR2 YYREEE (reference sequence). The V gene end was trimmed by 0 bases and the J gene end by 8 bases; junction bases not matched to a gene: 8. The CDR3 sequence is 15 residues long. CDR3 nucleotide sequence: TGTGCCAGCAGCTTGGGGCAGGGGGATCGGGATGAGCAGTTCTTC. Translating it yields CASSLGQGDRDEQFF.

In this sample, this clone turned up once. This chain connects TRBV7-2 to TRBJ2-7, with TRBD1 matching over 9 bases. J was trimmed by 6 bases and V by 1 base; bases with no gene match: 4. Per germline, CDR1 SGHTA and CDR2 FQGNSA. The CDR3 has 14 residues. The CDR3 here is CASSLGVTGGEQYF. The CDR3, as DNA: TGTGCCAGCAGCTTAGGAGTGACAGGGGGCGAGCAGTACTTC.

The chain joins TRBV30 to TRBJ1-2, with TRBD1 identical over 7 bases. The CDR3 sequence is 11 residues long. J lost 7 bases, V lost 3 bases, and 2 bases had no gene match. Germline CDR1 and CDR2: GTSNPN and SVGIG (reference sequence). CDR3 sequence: CAWRRGRGYTF. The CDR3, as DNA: TGTGCCTGGAGGAGGGGGCGTGGCTACACCTTC.

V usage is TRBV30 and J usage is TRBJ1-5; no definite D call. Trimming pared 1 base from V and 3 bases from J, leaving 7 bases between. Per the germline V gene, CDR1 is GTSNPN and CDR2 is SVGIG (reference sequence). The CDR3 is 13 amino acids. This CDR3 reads CAWSDQLNQPQHF. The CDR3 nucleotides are TGTGCCTGGAGTGACCAACTCAATCAGCCCCAGCATTTT.

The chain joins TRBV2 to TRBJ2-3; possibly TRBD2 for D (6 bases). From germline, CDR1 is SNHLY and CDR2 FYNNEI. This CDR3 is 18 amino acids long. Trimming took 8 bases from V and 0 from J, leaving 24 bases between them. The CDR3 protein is CASGPRVRGTFSTDTQYF. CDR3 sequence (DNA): TGTGCCAGCGGACCGAGGGTCCGGGGGACGTTTAGCACAGATACGCAGTATTTT.

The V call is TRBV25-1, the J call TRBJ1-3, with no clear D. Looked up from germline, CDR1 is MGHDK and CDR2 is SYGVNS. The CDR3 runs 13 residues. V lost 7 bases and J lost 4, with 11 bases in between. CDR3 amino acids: CASTSGYGNTIYF. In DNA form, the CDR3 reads TGTGCCAGCACATCGGGGTACGGAAACACCATATATTTT.

The DNA of the CDR3 is TGTGCCAGCAGCGTAGAGAGCAGGGGCACTGAAGCTTTCTTT. It specifies CASSVESRGTEAFF. This sequence joins TRBV9 and TRBJ1-1, with a weak D call TRBD1 (6 bases). Trimming cost V 0 bases and J 4 bases, with 10 bases left between them. The CDR3 has 14 amino acids. Germline CDR1 SGDLS, CDR2 YYNGEE.

The CDR3 here is CASSQDKYRGNTEAFF. The CDR3 bases are TGCGCCAGCAGCCAAGATAAGTACAGGGGGAACACTGAAGCTTTCTTT. This chain connects TRBV4-3 to TRBJ1-1, with TRBD1 matching 7 bases. The CDR3 has 16 amino acids. Germline V gene data show CDR1 as LGHNA and CDR2 as YSLEER. The V segment lost 0 bases and the J segment 1 base; nucleotides outside the gene matches: 5.

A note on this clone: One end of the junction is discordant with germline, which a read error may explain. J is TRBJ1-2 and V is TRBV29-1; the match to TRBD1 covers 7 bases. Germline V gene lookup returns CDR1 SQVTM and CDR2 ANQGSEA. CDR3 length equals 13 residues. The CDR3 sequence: CSVQEQGSYGYTF. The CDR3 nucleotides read TGCAGCGTTCAAGAACAGGGGAGCTATGGCTACACCTTC.

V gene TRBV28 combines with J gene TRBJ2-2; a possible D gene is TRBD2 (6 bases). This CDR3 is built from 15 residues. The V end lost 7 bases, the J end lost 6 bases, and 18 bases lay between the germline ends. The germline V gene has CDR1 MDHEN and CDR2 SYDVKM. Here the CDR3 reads CASTSSPPGAGELFF. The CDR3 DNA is TGTGCCAGCACCTCGTCGCCCCCGGGGGCCGGGGAGCTGTTTTTT.

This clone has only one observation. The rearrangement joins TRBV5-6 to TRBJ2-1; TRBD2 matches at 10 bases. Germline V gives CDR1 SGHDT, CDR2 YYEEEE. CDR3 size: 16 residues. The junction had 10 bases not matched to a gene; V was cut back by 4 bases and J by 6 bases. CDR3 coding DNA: TGTGCCAGCAGCACGCCGGGACTAGCGTCAGGCAATGAGCAGTTCTTC. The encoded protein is CASSTPGLASGNEQFF.

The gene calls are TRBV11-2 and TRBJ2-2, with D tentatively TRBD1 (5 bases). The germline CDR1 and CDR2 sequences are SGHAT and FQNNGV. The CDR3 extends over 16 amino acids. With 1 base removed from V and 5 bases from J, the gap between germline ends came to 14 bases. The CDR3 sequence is CASSLGSRARTGELFF. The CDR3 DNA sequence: TGTGCCAGCAGCTTAGGAAGCAGGGCTCGGACCGGGGAGCTGTTTTTT.

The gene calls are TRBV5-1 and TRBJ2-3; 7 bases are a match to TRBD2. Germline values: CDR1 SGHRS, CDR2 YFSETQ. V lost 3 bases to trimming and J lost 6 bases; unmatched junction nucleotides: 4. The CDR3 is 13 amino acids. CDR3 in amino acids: CASSSGTTDTQYF. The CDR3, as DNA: TGCGCCAGCAGCTCCGGGACTACCGATACGCAGTATTTT.

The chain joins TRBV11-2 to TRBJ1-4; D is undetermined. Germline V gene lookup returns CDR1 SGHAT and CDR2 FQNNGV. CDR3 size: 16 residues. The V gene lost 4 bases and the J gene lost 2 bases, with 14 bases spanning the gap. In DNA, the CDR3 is TGTGCCAGCAGCTCCGGGAGTCTCGGCACTAATGAAAAACTGTTTTTT. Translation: CASSSGSLGTNEKLFF. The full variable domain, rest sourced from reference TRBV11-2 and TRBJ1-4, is EAGVAQSPRYKIIEKRQSVAFWCNPISGHATLYWYQQILGQGPKLLIQFQNNGVVDDSQLPKDRFSAERLKGVDSTLKIQPAKLEDSAVYLCASSSGSLGTNEKLFFGSGTQLSVL.

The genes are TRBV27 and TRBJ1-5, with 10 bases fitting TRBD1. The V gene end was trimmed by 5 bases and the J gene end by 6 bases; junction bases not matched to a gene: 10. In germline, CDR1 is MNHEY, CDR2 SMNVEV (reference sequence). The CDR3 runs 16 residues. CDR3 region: CASSQTGTGEGQPQHF. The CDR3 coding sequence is TGTGCCAGCAGTCAAACCGGGACAGGGGAAGGTCAGCCCCAGCATTTT.

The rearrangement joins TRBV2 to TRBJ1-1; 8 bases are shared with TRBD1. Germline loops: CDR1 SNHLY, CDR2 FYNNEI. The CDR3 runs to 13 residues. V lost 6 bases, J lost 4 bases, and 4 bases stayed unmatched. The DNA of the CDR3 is TGTGCCAGCAGCTCTGGACAGGGCACTGAAGCTTTCTTT. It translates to CASSSGQGTEAFF.

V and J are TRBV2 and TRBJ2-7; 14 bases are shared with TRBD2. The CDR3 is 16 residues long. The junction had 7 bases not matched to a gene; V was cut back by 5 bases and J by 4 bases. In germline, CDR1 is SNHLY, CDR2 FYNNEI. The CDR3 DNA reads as TGTGCCAGCAGTCAGGGACTAGCGGGAGCTGGTTACGAGCAGTACTTC. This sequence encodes CASSQGLAGAGYEQYF.

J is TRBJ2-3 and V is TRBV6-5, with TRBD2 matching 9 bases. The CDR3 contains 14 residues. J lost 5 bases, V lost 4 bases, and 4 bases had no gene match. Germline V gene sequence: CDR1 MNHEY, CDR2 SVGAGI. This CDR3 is CASSSSGKRDTQYF. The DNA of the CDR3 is TGTGCCAGCAGTTCTAGCGGGAAGAGAGATACGCAGTATTTT.

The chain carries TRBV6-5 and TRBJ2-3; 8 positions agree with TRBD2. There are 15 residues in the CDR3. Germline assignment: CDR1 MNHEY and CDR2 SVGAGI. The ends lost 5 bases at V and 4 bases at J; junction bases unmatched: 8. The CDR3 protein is CASSRAGVAADTQYF. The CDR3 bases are TGTGCCAGCAGTCGAGCGGGGGTGGCAGCAGATACGCAGTATTTT.

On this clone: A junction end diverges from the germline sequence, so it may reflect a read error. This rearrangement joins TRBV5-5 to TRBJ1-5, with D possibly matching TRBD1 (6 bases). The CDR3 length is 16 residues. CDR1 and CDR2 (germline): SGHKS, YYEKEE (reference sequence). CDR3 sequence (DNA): TGTGCCCGCAGCTCGGGGGTGCGGGGGGGCGGGCAGCCCCAGCATTTT. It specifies CARSSGVRGGGQPQHF.

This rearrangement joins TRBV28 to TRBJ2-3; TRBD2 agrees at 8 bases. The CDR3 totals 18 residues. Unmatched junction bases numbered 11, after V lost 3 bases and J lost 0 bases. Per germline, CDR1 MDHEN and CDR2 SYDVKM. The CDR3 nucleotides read TGTGCCAGCAGTTTGGGGGTCGCAGCTAGCGGGAGCACAGATACGCAGTATTTT. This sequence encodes CASSLGVAASGSTDTQYF.

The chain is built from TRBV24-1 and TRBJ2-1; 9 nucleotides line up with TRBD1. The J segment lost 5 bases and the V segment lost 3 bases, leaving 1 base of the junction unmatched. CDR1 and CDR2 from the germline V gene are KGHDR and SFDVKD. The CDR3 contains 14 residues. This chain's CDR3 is CATSDRTGDNEQFF. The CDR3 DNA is TGTGCCACCAGTGATCGGACAGGGGACAATGAGCAGTTCTTC.